This paragraph covers one T cell receptor beta chain sequence. This clonotype has a count of ten or more. Its antigen is still unknown. No base-level quality is on record; no much larger clone is a single base apart. This sample was included in a study of human T cells and chemical hapten exposure (dated by TCRdb to the early 2020s). A note on the overall study: For sensitization, 2% DPC in acetone was applied to a roughly 2 cm by roughly 2 cm area of upper inner arm skin. Throughout the approximately 23-week study period, patients were also given weekly therapeutic DPC doses on the scalp. Patch testing on the upper back used Finn chambers containing 0.01% DPC, with scoring done after 6 days according to International Contact Dermatitis Research Group standards. Alopecia areata with under or over 50% scalp involvement, alopecia totalis and alopecia universalis were represented in the patient cohort, which was mostly female. The libraries were sequenced as a pool, and the TCR yield per sample differed mostly because of small variations in library volumes within the pool. In alopecia patients, the study followed how the peripheral blood TCR repertoire changed in vivo over primary and secondary sensitization to diphenylcyclopropenone (DPC), a hapten. Patient blood was sampled pre-sensitization (week 0) and at 2, 6 and about 24 weeks after DPC sensitization. About 30 alopecia patients provided blood for TCR sequencing at one to four time points (pre-sensitization, 2, 6 and 24 weeks).

V gives up 3 bases and J gives up 0 bases, and the segment between their germline ends measures 9 bases. The CDR3 has 14 amino acids, counting the end cysteine and phenylalanine. The entry retains the CDR3 DNA only, 42 bases that are in frame from base 1. The germline V gene (reference sequence) yields DFQATT for CDR1 and SNEGSKA for CDR2. Study-wide findings and limitations: Patch test score was positively correlated with the number of PT1 expanded TCRs, with significance at thresholds 8, 16 and 32 but not at 4. Expanded TCRs formed significantly more large CDR3 similarity clusters than pre-sensitization or healthy control sets, consistent with antigen-driven responses. Because every patient had alopecia, a presumed autoimmune disease, the patients' immune response might differ from that of healthy individuals. After repeated subsampling, changes were observed in the strength of the expansion versus patch-test correlation and in the threshold at which the correlation became significant. No change with DPC sensitization was found in the number of TCRs above 1 in 1000 frequency, and no evidence of global repertoire structure alterations was found.

In light of the paper, this sample's time point label describes: patch test 2, 6 weeks after DPC sensitization. The treatment or condition label, as the study defines it: therapeutic diphenylcyclopropenone sensitization with weekly scalp DPC. Blood at each patch-test visit was drawn before the patch test was applied. Patients were eligible if aged 18 to 70, diagnosed with alopecia and judged suitable for DPC therapy, and pregnant patients were excluded. Total RNA was isolated from unfractionated whole blood collected in Tempus Blood RNA tubes. Library creation used RACE. The reads were generated on a NextSeq 500. Library preparation attached unique molecular identifiers to individual cDNA molecules for quantitative, reproducible TCR counting. From each blood RNA sample, both TCR alpha and TCR beta chains were sequenced. Turning to the authors' computational methods: The median number of TCRs per sample was 90,000 to 100,000, ranging from about 20,000 to 700,000. V, J and CDR3 annotation of the TCR reads was performed with the Decombinator software suite. For the PS versus PT1 abundance plots, all samples were subsampled to the same number of TCRs (28,000). Expanded TCRs were defined as absent before sensitization and observed at least eight times at the 2-week time point. In TCRdb, the public reads were trimmed at Q25 with fastp and aligned with MiXCR, with productive beta chains retained. Under each unique CDR3 protein, matching rows form one entry showing the most common genes and DNA. The authors' filters were not applied to this entry. This sample has about 350,000 distinct CDR3 sequences in its table, and about 6.3% of those were observed once. The biggest ten clones account for more than 5.5% of the sample.

The sequencing here drew on whole blood, taken in connection with sensitization to the hapten diphenylcyclopropenone (DPC). The chain employs TRBV20-1 and TRBJ1-3, and possibly TRBD1, on 5 matching bases. The source is a woman between 18 and 29 years old with alopecia areata. Some clones in this sample may be carry-over from other donors' samples. For the CDR3, the sequence is CSARDGGSGNTIYF. The DNA is as follows: TGCAGTGCTAGGGATGGGGGCTCTGGAAACACCATATATTTT.